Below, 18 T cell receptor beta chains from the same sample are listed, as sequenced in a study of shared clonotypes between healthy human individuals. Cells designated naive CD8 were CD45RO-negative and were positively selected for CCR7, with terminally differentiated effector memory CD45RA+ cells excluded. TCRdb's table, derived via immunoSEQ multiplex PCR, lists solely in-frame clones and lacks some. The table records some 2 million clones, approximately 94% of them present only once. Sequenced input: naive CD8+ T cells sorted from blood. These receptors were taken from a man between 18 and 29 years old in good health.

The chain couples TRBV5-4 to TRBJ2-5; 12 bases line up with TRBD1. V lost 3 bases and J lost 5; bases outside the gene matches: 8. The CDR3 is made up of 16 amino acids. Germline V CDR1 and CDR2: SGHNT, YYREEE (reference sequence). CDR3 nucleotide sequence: TGTGCCAGCAGCTCAAGGGACAGGGGGCTGGGGGAGACCCAGTACTTC. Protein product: CASSSRDRGLGETQYF.

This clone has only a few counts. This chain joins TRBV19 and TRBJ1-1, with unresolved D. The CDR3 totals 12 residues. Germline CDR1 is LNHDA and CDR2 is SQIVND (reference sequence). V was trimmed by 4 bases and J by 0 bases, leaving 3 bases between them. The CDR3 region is CASSNVNTEAFF. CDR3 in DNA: TGTGCCAGTAGTAACGTGAACACTGAAGCTTTCTTT.

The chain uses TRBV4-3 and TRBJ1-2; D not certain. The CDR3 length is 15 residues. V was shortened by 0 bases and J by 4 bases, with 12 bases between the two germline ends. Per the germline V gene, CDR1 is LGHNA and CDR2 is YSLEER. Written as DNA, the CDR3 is TGCGCCAGCAGCCAAGAGTCGTTGGGAAGCTATGGCTACACCTTC. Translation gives CASSQESLGSYGYTF.

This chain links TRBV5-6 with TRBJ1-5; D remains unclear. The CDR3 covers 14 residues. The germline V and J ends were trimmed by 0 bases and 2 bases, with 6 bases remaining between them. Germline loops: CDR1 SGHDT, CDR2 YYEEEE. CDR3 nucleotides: TGTGCCAGCAGCTTGGGTTTGGGCAATCAGCCCCAGCATTTT. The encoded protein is CASSLGLGNQPQHF.

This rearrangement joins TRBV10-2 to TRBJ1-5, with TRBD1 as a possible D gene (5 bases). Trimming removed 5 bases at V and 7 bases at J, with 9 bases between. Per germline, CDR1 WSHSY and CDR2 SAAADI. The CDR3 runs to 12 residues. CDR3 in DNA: TGCGCCAGCAGTATCGACAGACAGCCCCAGCATTTT. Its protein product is CASSIDRQPQHF.

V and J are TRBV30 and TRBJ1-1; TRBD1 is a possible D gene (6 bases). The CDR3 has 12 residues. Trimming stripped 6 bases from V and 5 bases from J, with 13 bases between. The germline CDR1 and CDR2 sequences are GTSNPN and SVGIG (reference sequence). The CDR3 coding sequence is TGTGCCTGCAAAGGGGGAGGGACTGAAGCTTTCTTT. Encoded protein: CACKGGGTEAFF.

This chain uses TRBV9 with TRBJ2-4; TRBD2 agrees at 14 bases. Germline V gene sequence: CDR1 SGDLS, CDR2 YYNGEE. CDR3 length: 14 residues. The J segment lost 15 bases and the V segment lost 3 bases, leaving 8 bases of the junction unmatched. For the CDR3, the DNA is TGTGCCAGCAGCGGCGGGACTAGCGGGAGTCCGACGTACTTC. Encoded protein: CASSGGTSGSPTYF.

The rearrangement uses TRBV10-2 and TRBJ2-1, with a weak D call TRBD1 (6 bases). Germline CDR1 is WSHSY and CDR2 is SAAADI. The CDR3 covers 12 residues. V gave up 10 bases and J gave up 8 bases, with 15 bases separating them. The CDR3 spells CATETGMDEQFF. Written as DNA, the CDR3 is TGCGCCACCGAAACAGGGATGGATGAGCAGTTCTTC.

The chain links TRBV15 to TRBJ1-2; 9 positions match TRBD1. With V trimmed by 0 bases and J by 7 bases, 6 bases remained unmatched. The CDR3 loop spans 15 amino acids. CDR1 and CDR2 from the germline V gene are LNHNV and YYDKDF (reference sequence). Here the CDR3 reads CATSRDLDRGTGYTF. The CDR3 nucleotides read TGTGCCACCAGCAGAGATTTGGACAGGGGAACTGGCTACACCTTC.

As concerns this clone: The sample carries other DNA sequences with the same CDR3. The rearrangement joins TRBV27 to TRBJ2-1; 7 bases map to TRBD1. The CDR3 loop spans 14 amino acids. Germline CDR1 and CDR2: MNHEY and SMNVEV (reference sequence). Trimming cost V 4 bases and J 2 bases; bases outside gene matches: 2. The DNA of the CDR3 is TGTGCCAGCAGTTCCCAGGGGGCCTACAATGAGCAGTTCTTC. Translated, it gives CASSSQGAYNEQFF.

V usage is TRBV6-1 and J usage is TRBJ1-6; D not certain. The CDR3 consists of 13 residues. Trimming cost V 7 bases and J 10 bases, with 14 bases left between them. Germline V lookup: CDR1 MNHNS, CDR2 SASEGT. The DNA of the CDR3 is TGTGCCAGCACCCCCTCCGGCGTCTCACCCCTCCACTTT. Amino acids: CASTPSGVSPLHF.

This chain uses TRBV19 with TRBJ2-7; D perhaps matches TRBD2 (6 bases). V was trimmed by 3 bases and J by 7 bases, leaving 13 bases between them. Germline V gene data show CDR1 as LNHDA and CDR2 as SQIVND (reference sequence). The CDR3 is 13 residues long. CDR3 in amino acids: CASSMGLTFEQYF. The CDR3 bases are TGTGCCAGTAGTATGGGACTGACCTTTGAGCAGTACTTC.

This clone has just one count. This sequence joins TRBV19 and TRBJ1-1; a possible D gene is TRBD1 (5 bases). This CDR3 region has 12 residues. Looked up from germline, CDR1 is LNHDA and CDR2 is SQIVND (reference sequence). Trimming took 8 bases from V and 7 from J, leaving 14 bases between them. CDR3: CASGAGRVEAFF. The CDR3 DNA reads TGTGCCAGTGGGGCAGGGAGAGTTGAAGCTTTCTTT. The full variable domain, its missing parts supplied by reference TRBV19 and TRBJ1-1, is DGGITQSPKYLFRKEGQNVTLSCEQNLNHDAMYWYRQDPGQGLRLIYYSQIVNDFQKGDIAEGYSVSREKKESFPLTVTSAQKNPTAFYLCASGAGRVEAFFGQGTRLTVV.

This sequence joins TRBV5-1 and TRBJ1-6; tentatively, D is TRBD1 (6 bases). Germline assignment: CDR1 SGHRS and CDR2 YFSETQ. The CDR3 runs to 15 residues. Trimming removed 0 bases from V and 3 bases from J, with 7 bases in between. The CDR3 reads CASSLEGGYNSPLHF. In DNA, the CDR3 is TGCGCCAGCAGCTTGGAAGGGGGCTATAATTCACCCCTCCACTTT. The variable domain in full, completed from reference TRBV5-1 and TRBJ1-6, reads KAGVTQTPRYLIKTRGQQVTLSCSPISGHRSVSWYQQTPGQGLQFLFEYFSETQRNKGNFPGRFSGRQFSNSRSEMNVSTLELGDSALYLCASSLEGGYNSPLHFGNGTRLTVT.

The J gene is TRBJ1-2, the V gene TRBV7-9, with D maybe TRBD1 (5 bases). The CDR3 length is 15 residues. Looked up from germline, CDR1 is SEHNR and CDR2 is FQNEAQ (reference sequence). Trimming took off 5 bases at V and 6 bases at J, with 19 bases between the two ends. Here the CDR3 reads CASSLGTAGLDGYTF. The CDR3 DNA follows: TGTGCCAGCAGCCTCGGGACGGCGGGGCTAGATGGCTACACCTTC.

DNA of the CDR3: TGTGCCAGCAGCTTAGCCGGGACAGGGTCCCACGAGCAGTACTTC. Amino acid sequence: CASSLAGTGSHEQYF. The genes are TRBV7-9 and TRBJ2-7; 9 bases fit TRBD1. V was pared by 0 bases and J by 5 bases, with 5 bases of the junction left unmatched. The CDR3 is made up of 15 amino acids. CDR1 is SEHNR, CDR2 FQNEAQ, per germline (reference sequence).

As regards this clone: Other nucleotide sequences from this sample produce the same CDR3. The CDR3 is CASSLQGGYEQYF. The CDR3, as DNA: TGTGCCAGCAGCTTACAGGGAGGGTACGAGCAGTACTTC. The gene calls are TRBV7-8 and TRBJ2-7, with 7 positions matching TRBD2. V was clipped by 2 bases and J by 4 bases; unmatched bases: 2. Germline V lookup: CDR1 SGHVS, CDR2 FQNEAQ. This CDR3 has 13 amino acids.

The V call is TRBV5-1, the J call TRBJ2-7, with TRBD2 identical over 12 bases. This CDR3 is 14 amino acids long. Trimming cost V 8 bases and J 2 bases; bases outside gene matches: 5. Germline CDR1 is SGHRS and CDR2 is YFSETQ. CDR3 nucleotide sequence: TGCGCCAGTACTTGGACTAGCGGGACCTACGAGCAGTACTTC. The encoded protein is CASTWTSGTYEQYF.